These 13 T cell receptor beta chains were all obtained from the same sample, sequenced in a study of T-cell reconstitution after alpha-beta-depleted transplantation in children. Unique molecular identifiers were incorporated into the prepared TCRbeta library. TCRdb analysed the PCR reads with MiXCR anew, one entry per CDR3 protein. Of 150,000 to 250,000 distinct CDR3 sequences in the sample, about 6% were seen once. The sequences come from PBMCs, collected before TCRalphabeta/CD19-depleted stem cell transplant. Every receptor here comes from a girl younger than two with combined immunodeficiency, due to receive a stem cell transplant.

This clonotype was counted many times. This rearrangement joins TRBV16 to TRBJ2-1, with D possibly called TRBD1 or TRBD2 (5 bases each). This CDR3 region has 14 residues. Germline V gene data show CDR1 as KGHSY and CDR2 as FQNENV. Trimming pared 1 base from V and 4 bases from J, leaving 8 bases between. The CDR3 DNA sequence: TGTGCCAGCAGCCAATGGGGACGTTACAATGAGCAGTTCTTC. This codes for CASSQWGRYNEQFF.

This clonotype was recorded at least ten times. The gene calls are TRBV5-1 and TRBJ2-7; D uncertain. In germline, CDR1 is SGHRS, CDR2 YFSETQ. The CDR3 spans 12 residues. Trimming removed 0 bases at V and 5 bases at J, with 6 bases between. In DNA form, the CDR3 reads TGCGCCAGCAGCTTGGTTGGGAACGAGCAGTACTTC. This sequence encodes CASSLVGNEQYF.

Comment on this clonotype: A much larger clone differs from this one at a single base, so this may be a read error. V is TRBV3-1 and J is TRBJ2-6; TRBD2 matches 7 bases. The V gene end was trimmed by 6 bases and the J gene end by 0 bases; junction bases not matched to a gene: 11. The CDR3 has 18 amino acids. Germline values: CDR1 LGHDT, CDR2 YNNKEL (reference sequence). The CDR3 here is CASRDGRQSFSGANVLTF. The DNA for the CDR3 is TGTGCCAGCAGAGACGGGAGGCAGTCCTTCTCTGGGGCCAACGTCCTGACTTTC.

This clonotype was seen many times. The V call is TRBV15, the J call TRBJ1-1; D remains ambiguous. Germline loops: CDR1 LNHNV, CDR2 YYDKDF (reference sequence). The V and J ends lost 5 bases and 0 bases respectively, with 10 bases between them. CDR3 length: 14 amino acids. The CDR3, as DNA: TGTGCCACCAGCGGACGGACTGTGAACACTGAAGCTTTCTTT. This codes for CATSGRTVNTEAFF.

V usage is TRBV7-9 and J usage is TRBJ2-7; TRBD1 agrees at 9 bases. This CDR3 spans 13 amino acids. Per the germline V gene, CDR1 is SEHNR and CDR2 is FQNEAQ (reference sequence). The V gene end was trimmed by 3 bases and the J gene end by 6 bases; junction bases not matched to a gene: 3. DNA for the CDR3: TGTGCCAGCAGCTTCCACAGGGGGCCCGAGCAGTACTTC. Its translation: CASSFHRGPEQYF.

In its sample, this clonotype was seen many times. The chain uses TRBV9 and TRBJ2-3; weak D call: TRBD1 (6 bases). CDR3 length: 13 amino acids. Germline values: CDR1 SGDLS, CDR2 YYNGEE. V was trimmed by 0 bases and J by 7 bases, leaving 9 bases between them. The CDR3 protein is CASSVGTAHTQYF. DNA for the CDR3: TGTGCCAGCAGCGTAGGGACAGCCCATACGCAGTATTTT. Full variable domain (outside the CDR3, taken from reference TRBV9 and TRBJ2-3): DSGVTQTPKHLITATGQRVTLRCSPRSGDLSVYWYQQSLDQGLQFLIQYYNGEERAKGNILERFSAQQFPDLHSELNLSSLELGDSALYFCASSVGTAHTQYFGPGTRLTVL.

This clonotype was seen many times. The CDR3: CSVETLEAFF. The CDR3 bases are TGCAGCGTTGAGACCCTTGAAGCTTTCTTT. This chain connects TRBV29-1 to TRBJ1-1; no clear D. V shed 3 bases and J shed 7 bases, with 6 bases lying between them. Per the germline V gene, CDR1 is SQVTM and CDR2 is ANQGSEA. This CDR3 spans 10 amino acids. Drawing the rest from reference TRBV29-1 and TRBJ1-1, the complete variable domain is SAVISQKPSRDICQRGTSLTIQCQVDSQVTMMFWYRQQPGQSLTLIATANQGSEATYESGFVIDKFPISRPNLTFSTLTVSNMSPEDSSIYLCSVETLEAFFGQGTRLTVV.

This clonotype appeared a few times. The chain employs TRBV7-9 and TRBJ2-5; 8 bases are a match to TRBD1. The germline gives CDR1 SEHNR, CDR2 FQNEAQ (reference sequence). J gave up 2 bases and V 5 bases, and 7 bases lay outside the gene matches. This CDR3 is 15 amino acids long. CDR3 region: CASSRQTGVQETQYF. The DNA of the CDR3 is TGTGCCAGCAGCCGCCAGACAGGGGTACAAGAGACCCAGTACTTC.

This clonotype was seen many times. The rearrangement links TRBV20-1 to TRBJ2-7; D perhaps matches TRBD1 (6 bases). The CDR3 has 15 amino acids. The V and J ends lost 2 bases and 3 bases respectively, with 17 bases between them. CDR1 and CDR2 from the germline V gene are DFQATT and SNEGSKA (reference sequence). CDR3 residues: CSARPPRQGNYEQYF. CDR3 in DNA: TGCAGTGCTAGACCCCCCAGGCAGGGGAACTACGAGCAGTACTTC.

Many counts were recorded for this clonotype. This rearrangement joins TRBV6-2 or TRBV6-3 to TRBJ2-2; 8 bases fit TRBD1. This CDR3 is 15 amino acids long. CDR1 is MNHEY and CDR2 is SVGEGT in the germline V gene. V trimming: 2 bases; J trimming: 2 bases; junction bases outside the gene matches: 1. This CDR3 reads CASSYQGANTGELFF. The CDR3 DNA follows: TGTGCCAGCAGTTACCAGGGGGCCAACACCGGGGAGCTGTTTTTT.

There are many counts of this clonotype. The genes are TRBV29-1 and TRBJ2-1, with 8 bases identical to TRBD2. Germline V CDR1 and CDR2: SQVTM, ANQGSEA. Trimming took 2 bases from V and 8 from J; bases not matched to a gene: 8. CDR3 length equals 14 residues. As DNA, the CDR3 is TGCAGCGTTGAAAGGAGCGGGAGTTTCTATGAGCAGTTCTTC. Its protein product is CSVERSGSFYEQFF.

This clonotype was found many times. The chain carries TRBV28 and TRBJ2-1; tentative D call: TRBD2 (6 bases). The germline V and J ends were trimmed by 10 bases and 5 bases, with 21 bases remaining between them. The CDR3 consists of 15 residues. The germline V gene encodes CDR1 MDHEN and CDR2 SYDVKM. CDR3 coding DNA: TGTGCCACCCTTTTTCCCGGGACTTTGAACAATGAGCAGTTCTTC. Translated: CATLFPGTLNNEQFF.

At least ten counts were recorded for this clonotype. The gene calls are TRBV6-1 and TRBJ2-3, with 7 bases identical to TRBD2. The CDR3 is made up of 16 amino acids. After removal of 2 bases from V and 5 bases from J, the junction contained 10 bases not matched to a gene. The V gene's germline CDR1 is MNHNS and CDR2 SASEGT. The CDR3 sequence is CASSEFAGVSIDTQYF. CDR3 bases: TGTGCCAGCAGTGAATTTGCGGGAGTTAGTATAGATACGCAGTATTTT.